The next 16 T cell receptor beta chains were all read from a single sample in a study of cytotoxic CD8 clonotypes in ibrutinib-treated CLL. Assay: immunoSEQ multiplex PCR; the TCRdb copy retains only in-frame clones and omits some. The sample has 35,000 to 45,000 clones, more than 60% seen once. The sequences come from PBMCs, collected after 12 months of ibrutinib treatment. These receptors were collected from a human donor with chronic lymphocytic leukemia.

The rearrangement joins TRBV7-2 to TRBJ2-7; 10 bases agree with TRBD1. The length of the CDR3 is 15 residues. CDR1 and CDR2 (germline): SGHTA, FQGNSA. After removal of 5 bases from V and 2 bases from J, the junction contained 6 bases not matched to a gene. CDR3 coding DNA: TGTGCCAGCAGCCCGGACAGGGGGGGTACCTACGAGCAGTACTTC. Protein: CASSPDRGGTYEQYF.

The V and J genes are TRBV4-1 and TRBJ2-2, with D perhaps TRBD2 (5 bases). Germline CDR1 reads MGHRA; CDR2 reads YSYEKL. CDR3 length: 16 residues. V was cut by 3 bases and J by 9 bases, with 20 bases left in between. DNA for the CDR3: TGCGCCAGCAGCCACGCCAATCGGGATGTGCGCCGGGAGCTGTTTTTT. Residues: CASSHANRDVRRELFF.

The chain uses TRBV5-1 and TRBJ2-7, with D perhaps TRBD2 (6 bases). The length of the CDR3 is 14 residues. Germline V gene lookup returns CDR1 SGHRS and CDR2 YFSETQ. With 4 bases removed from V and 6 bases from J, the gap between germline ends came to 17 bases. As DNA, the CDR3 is TGCGCCAGCAGCCCCGGTTATCCCGGGGGCGAGCAGTACTTC. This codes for CASSPGYPGGEQYF. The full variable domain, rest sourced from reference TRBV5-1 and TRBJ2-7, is KAGVTQTPRYLIKTRGQQVTLSCSPISGHRSVSWYQQTPGQGLQFLFEYFSETQRNKGNFPGRFSGRQFSNSRSEMNVSTLELGDSALYLCASSPGYPGGEQYFGPGTRLTVT.

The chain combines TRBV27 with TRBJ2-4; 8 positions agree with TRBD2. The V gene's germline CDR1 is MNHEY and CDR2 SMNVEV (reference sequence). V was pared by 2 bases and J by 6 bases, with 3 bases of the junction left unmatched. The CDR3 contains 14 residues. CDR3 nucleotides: TGTGCCAGCAGTTTAAAGCTAGCGGGAAACATTCAGTACTTC. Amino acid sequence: CASSLKLAGNIQYF.

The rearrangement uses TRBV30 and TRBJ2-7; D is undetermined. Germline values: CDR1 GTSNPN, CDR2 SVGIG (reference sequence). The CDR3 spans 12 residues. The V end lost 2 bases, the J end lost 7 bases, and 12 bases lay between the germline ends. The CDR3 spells CAWSSSANEQYF. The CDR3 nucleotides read TGTGCCTGGAGTAGCAGCGCAAATGAGCAGTACTTC.

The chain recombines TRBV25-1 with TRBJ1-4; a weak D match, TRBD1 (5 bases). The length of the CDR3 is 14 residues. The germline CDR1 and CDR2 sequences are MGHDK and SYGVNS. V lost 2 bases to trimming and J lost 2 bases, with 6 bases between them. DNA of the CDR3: TGTGCCAGCAGTGAACAGGGTACTAATGAAAAACTGTTTTTT. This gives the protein CASSEQGTNEKLFF.

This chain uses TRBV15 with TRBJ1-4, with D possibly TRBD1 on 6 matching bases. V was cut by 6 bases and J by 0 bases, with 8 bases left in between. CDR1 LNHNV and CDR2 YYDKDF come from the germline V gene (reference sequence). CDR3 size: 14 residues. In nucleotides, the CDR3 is TGTGCCACCAGTTACAGGGCAACTAATGAAAAACTGTTTTTT. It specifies CATSYRATNEKLFF.

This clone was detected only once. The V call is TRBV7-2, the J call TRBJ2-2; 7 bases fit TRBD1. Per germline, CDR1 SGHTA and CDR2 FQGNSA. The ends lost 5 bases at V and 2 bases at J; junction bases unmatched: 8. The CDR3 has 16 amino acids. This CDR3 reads CASSLVAGGNTGELFF. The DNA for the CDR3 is TGTGCCAGCAGCCTGGTGGCAGGGGGAAACACCGGGGAGCTGTTTTTT.

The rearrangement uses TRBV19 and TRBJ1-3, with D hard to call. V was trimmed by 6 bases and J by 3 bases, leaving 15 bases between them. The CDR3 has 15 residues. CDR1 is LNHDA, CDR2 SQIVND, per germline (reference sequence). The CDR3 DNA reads TGTGCCAGTAGCGACCGGTACAGTCATGGAAACACCATATATTTT. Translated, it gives CASSDRYSHGNTIYF. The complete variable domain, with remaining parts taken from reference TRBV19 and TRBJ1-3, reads DGGITQSPKYLFRKEGQNVTLSCEQNLNHDAMYWYRQDPGQGLRLIYYSQIVNDFQKGDIAEGYSVSREKKESFPLTVTSAQKNPTAFYLCASSDRYSHGNTIYFGEGSWLTVV.

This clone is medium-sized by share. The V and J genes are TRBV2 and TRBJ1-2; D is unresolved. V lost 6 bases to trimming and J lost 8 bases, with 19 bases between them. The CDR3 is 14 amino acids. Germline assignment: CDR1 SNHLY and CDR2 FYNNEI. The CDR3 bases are TGTGCCAGCAGCGCACGGTGGACCAGAGGGGGCTACACCTTC. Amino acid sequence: CASSARWTRGGYTF.

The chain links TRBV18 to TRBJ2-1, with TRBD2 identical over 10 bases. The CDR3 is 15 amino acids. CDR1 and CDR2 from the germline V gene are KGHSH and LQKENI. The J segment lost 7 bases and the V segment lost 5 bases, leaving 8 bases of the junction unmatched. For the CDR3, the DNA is TGTGCCAGCTCATCCGGAGCGGGAGGGGTGAATGAGCAGTTCTTC. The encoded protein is CASSSGAGGVNEQFF.

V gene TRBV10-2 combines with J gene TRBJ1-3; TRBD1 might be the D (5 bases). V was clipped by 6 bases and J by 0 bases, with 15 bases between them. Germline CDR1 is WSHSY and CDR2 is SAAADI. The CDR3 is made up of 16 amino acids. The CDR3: CASSTTGQSSGNTIYF. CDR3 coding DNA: TGCGCCAGCAGCACCACAGGACAAAGCTCTGGAAACACCATATATTTT.

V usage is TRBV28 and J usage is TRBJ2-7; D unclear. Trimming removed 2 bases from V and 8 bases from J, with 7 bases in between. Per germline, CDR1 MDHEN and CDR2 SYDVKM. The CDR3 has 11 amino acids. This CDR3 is CASSLPGQQYF. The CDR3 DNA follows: TGTGCCAGCAGTTTACCAGGACAGCAGTACTTC. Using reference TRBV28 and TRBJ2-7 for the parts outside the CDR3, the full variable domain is DVKVTQSSRYLVKRTGEKVFLECVQDMDHENMFWYRQDPGLGLRLIYFSYDVKMKEKGDIPEGYSVSREKKERFSLILESASTNQTSMYLCASSLPGQQYFGPGTRLTVT.

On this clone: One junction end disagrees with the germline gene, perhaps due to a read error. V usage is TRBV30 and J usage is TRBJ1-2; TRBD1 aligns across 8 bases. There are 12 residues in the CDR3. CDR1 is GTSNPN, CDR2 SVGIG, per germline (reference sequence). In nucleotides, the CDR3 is TGTGCCGGGAGACAGGGGAACTATGGCTACACCTTC. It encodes CAGRQGNYGYTF.

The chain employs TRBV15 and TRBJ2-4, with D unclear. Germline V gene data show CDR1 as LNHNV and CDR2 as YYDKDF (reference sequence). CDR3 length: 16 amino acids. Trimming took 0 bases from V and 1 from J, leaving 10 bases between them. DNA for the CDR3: TGTGCCACCAGCAGAGACATGAGCGCGGCCAAAAACATTCAGTACTTC. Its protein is CATSRDMSAAKNIQYF.

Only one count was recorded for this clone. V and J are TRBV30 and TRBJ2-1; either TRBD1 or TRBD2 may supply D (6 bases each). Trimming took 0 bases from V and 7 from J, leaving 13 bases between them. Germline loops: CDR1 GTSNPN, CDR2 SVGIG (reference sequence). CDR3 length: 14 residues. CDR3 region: CAWSVRLGGNEQFF. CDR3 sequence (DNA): TGTGCCTGGAGTGTACGTTTAGGGGGGAATGAGCAGTTCTTC.